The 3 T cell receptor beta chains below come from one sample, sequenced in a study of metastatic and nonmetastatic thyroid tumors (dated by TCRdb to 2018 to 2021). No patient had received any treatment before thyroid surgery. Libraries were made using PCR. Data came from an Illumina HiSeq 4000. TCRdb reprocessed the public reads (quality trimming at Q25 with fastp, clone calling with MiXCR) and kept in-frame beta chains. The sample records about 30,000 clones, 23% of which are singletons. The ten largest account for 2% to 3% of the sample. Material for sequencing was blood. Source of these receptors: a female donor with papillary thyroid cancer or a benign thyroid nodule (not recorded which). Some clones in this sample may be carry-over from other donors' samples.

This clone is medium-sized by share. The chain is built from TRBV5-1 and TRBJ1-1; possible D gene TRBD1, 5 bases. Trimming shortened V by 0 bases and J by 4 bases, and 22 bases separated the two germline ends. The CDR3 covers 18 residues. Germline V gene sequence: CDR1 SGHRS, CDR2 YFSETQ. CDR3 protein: CASSLAAGSRTGPTEAFF. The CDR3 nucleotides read TGCGCCAGCAGCTTGGCGGCGGGTTCCCGGACGGGGCCCACTGAAGCTTTCTTT.

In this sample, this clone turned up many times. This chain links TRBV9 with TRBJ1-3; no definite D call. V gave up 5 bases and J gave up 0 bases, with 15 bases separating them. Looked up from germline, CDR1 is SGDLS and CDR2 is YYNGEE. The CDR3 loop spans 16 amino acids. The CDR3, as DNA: TGTGCCAGCAGACCCCCCACAGCTGCCTCTGGAAACACCATATATTTT. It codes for CASRPPTAASGNTIYF.

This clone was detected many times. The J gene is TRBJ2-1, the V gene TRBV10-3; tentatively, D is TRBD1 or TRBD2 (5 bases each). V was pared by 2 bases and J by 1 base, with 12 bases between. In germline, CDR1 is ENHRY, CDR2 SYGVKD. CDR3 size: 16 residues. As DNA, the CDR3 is TGTGCCATCAGTGAGACCCGGGACGTTTCCTACAATGAGCAGTTCTTC. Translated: CAISETRDVSYNEQFF.